The 22 T cell receptor beta chains presented below share a single source sample, sequenced in a study of PD-1 blockade in classical Hodgkin lymphoma. The patients all showed relapse after autologous stem cell transplantation, while their brentuximab vedotin exposure varied. The data were produced by immunoSEQ multiplex PCR, yet TCRdb's version contains in-frame clones alone and is incomplete. The sample holds tens of thousands of clones, around 80% seen once. The sample in question was peripheral blood mononuclear cells (PBMCs), obtained at baseline. The source is a human donor with classical Hodgkin lymphoma.

This clone showed up just a few times. This chain uses TRBV6-1 with TRBJ1-5; D is undetermined. V lost 6 bases, J lost 5 bases, and 11 bases lay in between. Looked up from germline, CDR1 is MNHNS and CDR2 is SASEGT. There are 13 residues in the CDR3. CDR3 amino acids: CASRGGGDQPQHF. CDR3 nucleotide sequence: TGTGCCAGCAGAGGCGGCGGAGATCAGCCCCAGCATTTT.

This clone was counted only a few times. The chain carries TRBV18 and TRBJ1-5; no clear D. V lost 3 bases to trimming and J lost 4 bases, with 7 bases between them. Germline CDR1 and CDR2: KGHSH and LQKENI. The CDR3 sequence is 13 residues long. CDR3 nucleotides: TGTGCCAGCTCACCTTGGGTGAATCAGCCCCAGCATTTT. Translation: CASSPWVNQPQHF.

The J gene is TRBJ2-7, the V gene TRBV9; 7 bases are shared with TRBD1. V was clipped by 0 bases and J by 4 bases; unmatched bases: 1. The germline V gene has CDR1 SGDLS and CDR2 YYNGEE. The CDR3 is 13 amino acids. CDR3 in amino acids: CASSVAQGYEQYF. CDR3 in DNA: TGTGCCAGCAGCGTAGCACAGGGGTACGAGCAGTACTTC.

The chain employs TRBV21-1 and TRBJ1-4; the table's D gene call, TRBD1, was not cross checked with the DNA. TRBV21-1 constitutes a pseudogene. The CDR3 is 16 amino acids. The CDR3 is CASSKASRGPPEKLFF. For the CDR3, the DNA is TGTGCCAGCAGCAAAGCCTCCAGGGGCCCCCCGGAAAAACTGTTTTTT.

The rearrangement links TRBV4-3 to TRBJ2-3; 14 bases match TRBD2. This CDR3 is built from 19 residues. Trimming at V came to 3 bases and at J to 4 bases, leaving 12 bases not matched to a gene. CDR1 and CDR2 from the germline V gene are LGHNA and YSLEER. The CDR3 spells CASSHLTSGGAEGSDTQYF. In DNA form, the CDR3 reads TGCGCCAGCAGCCACTTGACTAGCGGGGGGGCTGAGGGGTCAGATACGCAGTATTTT.

The V gene is TRBV7-9, the J gene TRBJ1-1; D may be TRBD1 (6 bases). The CDR3 is made up of 15 amino acids. Trimming removed 5 bases at V and 7 bases at J, with 20 bases between. Per germline, CDR1 SEHNR and CDR2 FQNEAQ (reference sequence). CDR3 coding DNA: TGTGCCAGCAGCGGGAGGGGGTCTCCCTTCGGTGAAGCTTTCTTT. Protein product: CASSGRGSPFGEAFF.

The chain carries TRBV18 and TRBJ2-4, with D unclear. Trimming removed 2 bases at V and 0 bases at J, with 8 bases between. The CDR3 sequence is 15 residues long. Per the germline V gene, CDR1 is KGHSH and CDR2 is LQKENI. The CDR3: CASSPGTIAKNIQYF. CDR3 DNA: TGTGCCAGCTCACCAGGCACAATAGCCAAAAACATTCAGTACTTC.

This chain joins TRBV18 and TRBJ1-2; 7 nucleotides line up with TRBD1. Germline CDR1 reads KGHSH; CDR2 reads LQKENI. With 3 bases clipped from V and 4 bases from J, the junction kept 5 bases outside the gene matches. This CDR3 comprises 14 residues. As DNA, the CDR3 is TGTGCCAGCTCACCCGAGACAGGGCCCTATGGCTACACCTTC. This sequence encodes CASSPETGPYGYTF.

The chain joins TRBV7-2 to TRBJ2-1, with D perhaps matching TRBD2 (6 bases). The CDR3 contains 16 residues. Germline lookup yields CDR1 SGHTA and CDR2 FQGNSA. Trimming took off 3 bases at V and 1 base at J, with 13 bases between the two ends. The CDR3 nucleotides read TGTGCCAGCAGCTTCTCCGGGGGTCGGTCCTACAATGAGCAGTTCTTC. Its protein product is CASSFSGGRSYNEQFF.

The chain carries TRBV21-1 and TRBJ1-5; the table's TRBD1 call for D was not verified on the DNA. The J call could be wrong; TRBJ2-3 is a better fit for the DNA end. TRBV21-1 counts as a pseudogene. CDR3 length: 18 residues. CDR3: CASSTRDRRAVSNQPQYF. The CDR3 DNA is TGTGCCAGCAGCACCAGGGACAGGAGGGCGGTTAGCAATCAGCCCCAGTATTTT.

V and J are TRBV18 and TRBJ1-3; D may be TRBD1 (5 bases). With 2 bases removed from V and 0 bases from J, the gap between germline ends came to 5 bases. The CDR3 runs 14 residues. Germline loops: CDR1 KGHSH, CDR2 LQKENI. CDR3 bases: TGTGCCAGCTCACCAGGGACCTCTGGAAACACCATATATTTT. Translated: CASSPGTSGNTIYF.

The chain joins TRBV9 to TRBJ2-3; 9 bases fit TRBD2. CDR3 length: 16 amino acids. Looked up from germline, CDR1 is SGDLS and CDR2 is YYNGEE. J gave up 3 bases and V 0 bases, and 5 bases lay outside the gene matches. The CDR3 loop is CASSVDSGGVTDTQYF. CDR3 bases: TGTGCCAGCAGCGTAGATAGCGGGGGAGTGACAGATACGCAGTATTTT.

The V and J genes are TRBV12-5 and TRBJ2-1; D could derive from TRBD1 or TRBD2 (5 bases each). The CDR3 runs 15 residues. With 6 bases removed from V and 2 bases from J, the gap between germline ends came to 14 bases. Looked up from germline, CDR1 is LGHNT and CDR2 is FRNRAP. The CDR3 spells CASGHRDGPYNEQFF. CDR3 DNA: TGTGCTAGTGGACACCGGGACGGGCCCTACAATGAGCAGTTCTTC.

V is TRBV7-8 and J is TRBJ1-2; no reliable D call. The CDR3 runs to 14 residues. Germline assignment: CDR1 SGHVS and CDR2 FQNEAQ. V lost 5 bases and J 8 bases, leaving 18 bases between the germline ends. CDR3 DNA sequence: TGTGCCAGCAGCCCCGACAAAACCCCCTACGGCTACACCTTC. Protein product: CASSPDKTPYGYTF. Variable domain in full (rest from reference TRBV7-8 and TRBJ1-2): GAGVSQSPRYKVAKRGQDVALRCDPISGHVSLFWYQQALGQGPEFLTYFQNEAQLDKSGLPSDRFFAERPEGSVSTLKIQRTQQEDSAVYLCASSPDKTPYGYTFGSGTRLTVV.

The table lists this clone with a count of one. The chain recombines TRBV7-8 with TRBJ2-3; weak D call: TRBD2 (6 bases). Germline-derived CDR1 and CDR2 are SGHVS and FQNEAQ. The CDR3 is 15 amino acids. V was trimmed by 9 bases and J by 4 bases, leaving 20 bases between them. The CDR3 here is CASAPEWGEADTQYF. The DNA for the CDR3 is TGTGCCAGTGCTCCCGAGTGGGGGGAGGCAGATACGCAGTATTTT.

This clone was seen more than once but under ten times. This sequence joins TRBV27 and TRBJ2-2, with 8 bases aligning to TRBD1. The CDR3 length is 16 residues. V lost 0 bases and J lost 8; bases outside the gene matches: 8. Germline V gene sequence: CDR1 MNHEY, CDR2 SMNVEV (reference sequence). The CDR3 sequence is CASSLSRTGWVGELFF. In DNA form, the CDR3 reads TGTGCCAGCAGTTTATCCCGGACAGGGTGGGTGGGGGAGCTGTTTTTT.

The chain combines TRBV5-6 with TRBJ2-5, with 7 bases aligning to TRBD1. The CDR3 is 15 residues long. Per the germline V gene, CDR1 is SGHDT and CDR2 is YYEEEE. The V segment lost 2 bases and the J segment 7 bases; nucleotides outside the gene matches: 11. The CDR3 region is CASSFTGVPGGTQYF. The CDR3 DNA reads TGTGCCAGCAGCTTTACCGGGGTCCCAGGGGGGACCCAGTACTTC.

The genes are TRBV7-9 and TRBJ2-2, with D hard to call. The germline V and J ends were trimmed by 4 bases and 7 bases, with 10 bases remaining between them. The CDR3 spans 13 residues. The germline gives CDR1 SEHNR, CDR2 FQNEAQ (reference sequence). CDR3 residues: CASSSRAVGELFF. CDR3 sequence (DNA): TGTGCCAGCAGCTCTCGAGCAGTCGGGGAGCTGTTTTTT.

The gene calls are TRBV30 and TRBJ2-1, with TRBD2 identical over 10 bases. The V segment lost 4 bases and the J segment 4 bases; nucleotides outside the gene matches: 1. The length of the CDR3 is 13 residues. Germline CDR1 and CDR2: GTSNPN and SVGIG (reference sequence). DNA for the CDR3: TGTGCCTGGACAGCGGGGGGGTACAATGAGCAGTTCTTC. Protein product: CAWTAGGYNEQFF.

The chain links TRBV5-1 to TRBJ2-1; TRBD2 matches at 8 bases. CDR1 and CDR2 from the germline V gene are SGHRS and YFSETQ. V was clipped by 3 bases and J by 8 bases; unmatched bases: 10. The CDR3 runs 15 residues. The CDR3, as DNA: TGCGCCAGCAGCTCCGGGACTAGTATAGTGGATGAGCAGTTCTTC. Amino acid sequence: CASSSGTSIVDEQFF.

The genes are TRBV30 and TRBJ2-5, with 7 bases fitting TRBD2. J gave up 0 bases and V 7 bases, and 8 bases lay outside the gene matches. Germline-derived CDR1 and CDR2 are GTSNPN and SVGIG (reference sequence). CDR3 length: 14 amino acids. CDR3 amino acids: CALEGRGDQETQYF. The DNA for the CDR3 is TGTGCCTTGGAAGGGAGGGGAGACCAAGAGACCCAGTACTTC.

The chain is built from TRBV5-4 and TRBJ1-1; D remains unclear. The CDR3 runs 14 residues. V lost 1 base and J lost 1, with 8 bases in between. CDR1 is SGHNT, CDR2 YYREEE, per germline (reference sequence). This CDR3 reads CASSLYSGNTEAFF. Here the CDR3 DNA reads TGTGCCAGCAGCTTGTATTCCGGGAACACTGAAGCTTTCTTT.